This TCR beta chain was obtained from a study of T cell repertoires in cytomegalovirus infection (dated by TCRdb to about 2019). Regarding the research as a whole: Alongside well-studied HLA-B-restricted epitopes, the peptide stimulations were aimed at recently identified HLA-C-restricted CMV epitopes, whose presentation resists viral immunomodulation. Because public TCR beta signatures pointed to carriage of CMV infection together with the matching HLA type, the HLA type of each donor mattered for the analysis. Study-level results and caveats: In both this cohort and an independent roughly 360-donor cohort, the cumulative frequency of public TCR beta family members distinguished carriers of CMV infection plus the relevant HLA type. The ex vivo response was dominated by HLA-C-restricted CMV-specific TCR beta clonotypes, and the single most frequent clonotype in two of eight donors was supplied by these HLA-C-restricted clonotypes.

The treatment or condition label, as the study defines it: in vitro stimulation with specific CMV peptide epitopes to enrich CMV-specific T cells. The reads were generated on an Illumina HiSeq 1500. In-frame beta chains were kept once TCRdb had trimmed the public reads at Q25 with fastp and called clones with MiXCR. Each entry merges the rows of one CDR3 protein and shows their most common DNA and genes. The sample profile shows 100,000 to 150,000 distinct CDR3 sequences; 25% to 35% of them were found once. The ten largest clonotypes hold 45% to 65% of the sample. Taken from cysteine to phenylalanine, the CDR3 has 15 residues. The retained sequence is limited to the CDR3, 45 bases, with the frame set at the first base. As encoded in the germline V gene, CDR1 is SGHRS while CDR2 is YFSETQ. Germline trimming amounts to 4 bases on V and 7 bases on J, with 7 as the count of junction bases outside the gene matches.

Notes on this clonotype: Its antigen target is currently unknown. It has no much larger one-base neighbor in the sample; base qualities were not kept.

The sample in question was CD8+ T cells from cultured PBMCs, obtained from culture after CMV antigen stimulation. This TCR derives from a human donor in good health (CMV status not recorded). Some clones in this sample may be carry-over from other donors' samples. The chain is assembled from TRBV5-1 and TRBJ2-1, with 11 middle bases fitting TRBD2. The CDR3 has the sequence CASSPPLAGGNEQFF. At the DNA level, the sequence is TGCGCCAGCAGCCCACCCCTAGCGGGAGGAAATGAGCAGTTCTTC.